Listed here are 25 T cell receptor beta chains from one sample, sequenced in a study of T-cell memory formation after mild COVID-19. A single record per CDR3 protein comes from TCRdb applying MiXCR to the 5' RACE reads. Among more than 400,000 distinct CDR3 sequences listed, over 15% were seen once. Specimen: PBMCs or a T cell subset sorted from them (not recorded which). The receptor source for this set is an adult woman who had mild COVID-19 (a few samples of this study predate the infection). Cell type and time point are not known.

This clonotype was counted a few times. The chain has TRBV4-2 and TRBJ2-1; D is possibly TRBD1 or TRBD2 (5 bases each). CDR3 length equals 13 residues. Germline values: CDR1 LGHNA, CDR2 YNFKEQ. V lost 4 bases to trimming and J lost 10 bases, with 14 bases between them. The CDR3 reads CASSPGASAEQFF. CDR3 DNA: TGTGCCAGCAGCCCCGGGGCATCAGCAGAGCAGTTCTTC.

V and J are TRBV23-1 and TRBJ2-2; 15 bases are shared with TRBD2. TRBV23-1 has ORF status, its function being uncertain. This CDR3 region has 18 residues. V gave up 6 bases and J gave up 2 bases; unmatched junction bases: 7. DNA of the CDR3: TGCGCCAGCAGCAACCGGACTAGCGGGAGGGAAAACACCGGGGAGCTGTTTTTT. Translating it yields CASSNRTSGRENTGELFF.

The chain has TRBV12-3 or TRBV12-4 and TRBJ1-2; D is possibly TRBD1 (5 bases). This CDR3 has 14 amino acids. The V end was cut by 4 bases, the J end by 8 bases, with 17 bases between. The CDR3 coding sequence is TGTGCCAGCAGTTCCCGGACGGGGGGAGAGGGCTACACCTTC. It specifies CASSSRTGGEGYTF.

This clonotype was counted only a few times. V and J are TRBV30 and TRBJ2-5, with no clear D. The CDR3 length is 12 residues. V dropped 2 bases and J dropped 0 bases, with 4 bases sitting between them. Germline-derived CDR1 and CDR2 are GTSNPN and SVGIG (reference sequence). CDR3 DNA sequence: TGTGCCTGGAGTTATAACCAAGAGACCCAGTACTTC. Residues: CAWSYNQETQYF.

V usage is TRBV7-6 and J usage is TRBJ2-1, with TRBD2 identical over 11 bases. Germline CDR1 reads SGHVS; CDR2 reads FNYEAQ. The CDR3 runs 22 residues. The ends lost 1 base at V and 0 bases at J; junction bases unmatched: 17. CDR3 protein: CASSLDSGYELAGESSYNEQFF. In nucleotides, the CDR3 is TGTGCCAGCAGCTTAGATTCCGGCTACGAACTAGCGGGAGAAAGCTCCTACAATGAGCAGTTCTTC. Full variable domain (rest looked up from reference TRBV7-6 and TRBJ2-1): GAGVSQSPRYKVTKRGQDVALRCDPISGHVSLYWYRQALGQGPEFLTYFNYEAQQDKSGLPNDRFSAERPEGSISTLTIQRTEQRDSAMYRCASSLDSGYELAGESSYNEQFFGPGTRLTVL.

The gene calls are TRBV7-8 and TRBJ2-5, with D unresolved. The length of the CDR3 is 12 residues. The germline V gene has CDR1 SGHVS and CDR2 FQNEAQ. Trimming shortened V by 5 bases and J by 3 bases, and 7 bases separated the two germline ends. In DNA, the CDR3 is TGTGCCAGCAGCCGATGGGAAGAGACCCAGTACTTC. Its protein is CASSRWEETQYF.

This clonotype was observed at least ten times. The rearrangement links TRBV9 to TRBJ1-6, with D perhaps matching TRBD1 (6 bases). Trimming took 0 bases from V and 10 from J, leaving 17 bases between them. The CDR3 sequence is 16 residues long. Germline CDR1 and CDR2: SGDLS and YYNGEE. The CDR3 spells CASSVEPGAQDSPLHF. As DNA, the CDR3 is TGTGCCAGCAGCGTAGAGCCGGGGGCGCAGGACTCACCCCTCCACTTT.

This clonotype came up a few times. J is TRBJ2-3 and V is TRBV5-1; 8 bases agree with TRBD1. V was pared by 4 bases and J by 0 bases, with 10 bases of the junction left unmatched. The germline CDR1 and CDR2 sequences are SGHRS and YFSETQ. The CDR3 has 17 residues. In DNA form, the CDR3 reads TGCGCCAGCAGCCAAAACCCACAGGGGGAAAGCACAGATACGCAGTATTTT. The encoded protein is CASSQNPQGESTDTQYF.

The chain links TRBV24-1 to TRBJ1-2, with unresolved D. Trimming removed 8 bases at V and 0 bases at J, with 15 bases between. The CDR3 contains 15 residues. Germline CDR1 KGHDR, CDR2 SFDVKD. CDR3 DNA: TGTGCCACCACTAGAGACGGAACCTCTAACTATGGCTACACCTTC. Protein: CATTRDGTSNYGYTF.

This chain links TRBV6-5 with TRBJ2-1, with 7 bases aligning to TRBD1. J gave up 1 base and V 6 bases, and 6 bases lay outside the gene matches. CDR3 size: 15 residues. CDR1 and CDR2 (germline): MNHEY, SVGAGI. Here the CDR3 reads CASRIYRGSYNEQFF. CDR3 DNA sequence: TGTGCCAGCAGGATTTACAGGGGATCCTACAATGAGCAGTTCTTC.

As to this clonotype: Mismatch with germline at one junction end may stem from a read error. The gene calls are TRBV7-3 and TRBJ1-1; unclear D gene. The CDR3 is made up of 12 amino acids. Germline values: CDR1 SGHTA, CDR2 FQGTGA. Written as DNA, the CDR3 is TGTGCCAGCAGCTTAGGACCCACTGAAGCTCTCTTT. Protein: CASSLGPTEALF.

This sequence joins TRBV7-8 and TRBJ2-7, with D perhaps matching TRBD2 (6 bases). The ends were cut back, 5 bases at V and 5 bases at J, with 22 bases in the middle. Per germline, CDR1 SGHVS and CDR2 FQNEAQ. The CDR3 length is 16 residues. CDR3 amino acids: CASSQAGSPMGDEQYF. The CDR3 DNA follows: TGTGCCAGCAGCCAAGCCGGGAGCCCTATGGGGGACGAGCAGTACTTC.

This clonotype was counted only a few times. The chain links TRBV28 to TRBJ1-2, with 7 nucleotides matching TRBD1. V shed 6 bases, J shed 6 bases, and the junction held 10 bases outside the gene matches. The CDR3 has 14 residues. Per germline, CDR1 MDHEN and CDR2 SYDVKM. In DNA form, the CDR3 reads TGTGCCAGCAGCTGGCAAGGGGGCGTTAATGGCTACACCTTC. Its translation: CASSWQGGVNGYTF.

This clonotype was picked up a small number of times. The J gene is TRBJ2-1, the V gene TRBV27, with D perhaps being TRBD1 or TRBD2 (5 bases each). Germline lookup yields CDR1 MNHEY and CDR2 SMNVEV (reference sequence). Trimming took 3 bases from V and 5 from J, leaving 11 bases between them. There are 14 residues in the CDR3. As DNA, the CDR3 is TGTGCCAGCAGTTTGATGTGGGGGAACAATGAGCAGTTCTTC. Translation: CASSLMWGNNEQFF.

The rearrangement uses TRBV7-9 and TRBJ2-5; TRBD2 matches at 11 bases. The CDR3 is 17 amino acids. Looked up from germline, CDR1 is SEHNR and CDR2 is FQNEAQ (reference sequence). Losses at the gene ends were 4 bases for V and 3 bases for J; bases not matched to a gene: 10. DNA for the CDR3: TGTGCCAGCAGCTCACCTAGACTAGCGGGGCTTAAAGAGACCCAGTACTTC. This translates into CASSSPRLAGLKETQYF.

Ten or more counts support this clonotype. The chain combines TRBV6-5 with TRBJ2-7; D is perhaps TRBD1 (6 bases). V lost 7 bases and J 3 bases, leaving 16 bases between the germline ends. Germline-derived CDR1 and CDR2 are MNHEY and SVGAGI. The CDR3 covers 14 residues. CDR3 region: CASTRPGDGYEQYF. The CDR3 DNA reads as TGTGCCAGCACCCGCCCAGGGGACGGCTACGAGCAGTACTTC.

The table lists this clonotype with many counts. The rearrangement links TRBV7-9 to TRBJ2-2; 9 bases are a match to TRBD2. CDR1 is SEHNR and CDR2 is FQNEAQ in the germline V gene (reference sequence). This CDR3 is built from 18 residues. V gave up 4 bases and J gave up 4 bases; unmatched junction bases: 13. In DNA, the CDR3 is TGTGCCAGCAGCTACCCGGTCGGGCTAGCGGGATCCACCGGGGAGCTGTTTTTT. Protein sequence: CASSYPVGLAGSTGELFF. Variable domain in full (rest from reference TRBV7-9 and TRBJ2-2): DTGVSQNPRHKITKRGQNVTFRCDPISEHNRLYWYRQTLGQGPEFLTYFQNEAQLEKSRLLSDRFSAERPKGSFSTLEIQRTEQGDSAMYLCASSYPVGLAGSTGELFFGEGSRLTVL.

The chain employs TRBV3-1 and TRBJ2-7, with D hard to call. Looked up from germline, CDR1 is LGHDT and CDR2 is YNNKEL (reference sequence). The ends were cut back, 0 bases at V and 0 bases at J, with 9 bases in the middle. CDR3 length: 15 amino acids. The CDR3 is CASSQELGPSYEQYF. In nucleotides, the CDR3 is TGTGCCAGCAGCCAAGAATTGGGTCCCTCCTACGAGCAGTACTTC.

The sample holds a few counts of this clonotype. This sequence joins TRBV4-1 and TRBJ1-2, with D perhaps TRBD1 (5 bases). In germline, CDR1 is MGHRA, CDR2 YSYEKL. This CDR3 comprises 16 residues. The V gene lost 3 bases and the J gene lost 2 bases, with 16 bases spanning the gap. In DNA, the CDR3 is TGCGCCAGCAGCCAGGCTCCCGGGACGCAAAACTATGGCTACACCTTC. This codes for CASSQAPGTQNYGYTF.

The chain recombines TRBV20-1 with TRBJ2-3; TRBD1 or TRBD2 may be the D gene (5 bases each). The ends were cut back, 3 bases at V and 10 bases at J, with 29 bases in the middle. The germline CDR1 and CDR2 sequences are DFQATT and SNEGSKA (reference sequence). The CDR3 is 17 residues long. The CDR3 region is CSASAAQGRSMYYAQYF. The CDR3 nucleotides read TGCAGTGCTAGTGCCGCGCAGGGACGTTCAATGTATTATGCGCAGTATTTT.

CDR3 in amino acids: CASSLARGLTANEQFF. CDR3 nucleotide sequence: TGTGCCAGCAGCTTAGCGCGAGGGCTTACGGCCAATGAGCAGTTCTTC. This chain links TRBV11-1 with TRBJ2-1, with D perhaps matching TRBD2 (5 bases). The CDR3 runs to 16 residues. V was trimmed by 0 bases and J by 6 bases, leaving 15 bases between them. Germline V CDR1 and CDR2: SGHAT, FQDESV (reference sequence).

The chain recombines TRBV5-1 with TRBJ2-1; 9 bases match TRBD2. Germline V gene lookup returns CDR1 SGHRS and CDR2 YFSETQ. The CDR3 sequence is 15 residues long. Germline trimming cut 5 bases from V and 4 bases from J; bases unmatched to any gene: 7. The chain's CDR3 is CASSSRTSDYNEQFF. The CDR3 bases are TGCGCCAGCAGTAGTAGGACTAGCGATTACAATGAGCAGTTCTTC. Together with reference TRBV5-1 and TRBJ2-1, the CDR3 gives the full variable domain: KAGVTQTPRYLIKTRGQQVTLSCSPISGHRSVSWYQQTPGQGLQFLFEYFSETQRNKGNFPGRFSGRQFSNSRSEMNVSTLELGDSALYLCASSSRTSDYNEQFFGPGTRLTVL.

This clonotype has a handful of counts. The rearrangement joins TRBV4-3 to TRBJ1-5, with D tentatively TRBD1 (5 bases). The CDR3 contains 16 residues. In germline, CDR1 is LGHNA, CDR2 YSLEER. V was trimmed by 0 bases and J by 6 bases, leaving 15 bases between them. As DNA, the CDR3 is TGCGCCAGCAGCCAAGATCTCGCGGGGCAGGGTCAGCCCCAGCATTTT. Its translation is CASSQDLAGQGQPQHF.

This clonotype occurred a few times. The V and J genes are TRBV7-9 and TRBJ2-4, with D perhaps matching TRBD1 (6 bases). Germline CDR1 reads SEHNR; CDR2 reads FQNEAQ (reference sequence). This CDR3 comprises 16 residues. Trimming stripped 4 bases from V and 3 bases from J, with 16 bases between. The CDR3 reads CASSSRAGVDKNIQYF. The DNA for the CDR3 is TGTGCCAGCAGCTCCCGGGCAGGGGTGGACAAAAACATTCAGTACTTC.

V is TRBV6-2 or TRBV6-3 and J is TRBJ2-3, with D unresolved. From germline, CDR1 is MNHEY and CDR2 SVGEGT. V lost 0 bases and J 6 bases, leaving 10 bases between the germline ends. This CDR3 has 14 amino acids. The CDR3 is CASSYSNLVDTQYF. The CDR3 nucleotides are TGTGCCAGCAGTTACTCAAACCTAGTGGATACGCAGTATTTT.